These T cell receptor beta chains were read from a single sample in a study of CD8+CD57+ T cells in acquired aplastic anemia. TCRdb independently ran MiXCR on the reads; one entry per CDR3 protein. The sample has 250,000 to 350,000 distinct CDR3 sequences, roughly half seen once. Specimen: sorted CD4+, CD8+, or CD8+CD57+ T cells (not recorded which) from PBMCs. The receptor source for this set is a human donor with severe aplastic anemia or a healthy control (not recorded which). Each CDR3 is given with its conserved first and last residue. A D gene is named only where the DNA matches it firmly. The size entry is marked missing in some rows and otherwise reads once, few, many or a size class.

D | length | J | V | size | CDR3 | DNA
TRBD1 | 16 | TRBJ2-7 | TRBV20-1 | - | CSASSAYRTGSDEQYF | TGCAGTGCTAGTAGTGCTTATAGGACAGGGTCCGACGAGCAGTACTTC
TRBD2 | 16 | TRBJ2-2 | TRBV7-2 | - | CASSFPGTSGTGELFF | TGTGCCAGCAGCTTTCCCGGGACTAGCGGCACCGGGGAGCTGTTTTTT
- | 12 | TRBJ1-1 | TRBV7-3 | - | CASSSGGGLAFF | TGTGCCAGCAGCTCCGGGGGTGGATTAGCTTTCTTT
- | 11 | TRBJ1-2 | TRBV14 | - | CASRRQYTYTF | TGTGCCAGCAGAAGACAGTATACCTACACCTTC
TRBD1 | 16 | TRBJ1-3 | TRBV2 | - | CASSGPTGGSGNTIYF | TGTGCCAGCAGTGGCCCGACAGGGGGTTCTGGAAACACCATATATTTT
- | 14 | TRBJ2-3 | TRBV20-1 | - | CSARRLVGTDTQYF | TGCAGTGCTAGGAGGCTAGTTGGCACAGATACGCAGTATTTT
TRBD1 | 12 | TRBJ2-7 | TRBV20-1 | - | CSGTGQGYEQYF | TGCAGTGGGACGGGACAGGGCTACGAGCAGTACTTC
- | 14 | TRBJ2-7 | TRBV12-3/TRBV12-4 | - | CASRGPTASYEQYF | TGTGCCAGCAGGGGACCGACAGCCTCCTACGAGCAGTACTTC
- | 13 | TRBJ2-1 | TRBV7-2 | - | CASSLSRYNEQFF | TGTGCCAGCAGCTTATCTCGCTACAATGAGCAGTTCTTC
- | 15 | TRBJ2-5 | TRBV7-6 | - | CASSLVSALGETQYF | TGTGCCAGCAGCTTAGTCTCGGCCTTAGGAGAGACCCAGTACTTC
- | 13 | TRBJ1-5 | TRBV7-8 | many | CASSLAPNQPQHF | TGTGCCAGCAGCTTAGCTCCCAATCAGCCCCAGCATTTT
- | 13 | TRBJ1-3 | TRBV20-1 | - | CSARIPSGNAIYF | TGCAGTGCTAGAATACCCTCGGGAAACGCCATATATTTT
- | 16 | TRBJ1-5 | TRBV6-1 | many | CASSEVEGRSNQPQHF | TGTGCCAGCAGTGAAGTCGAGGGTCGGAGCAATCAGCCCCAGCATTTT
TRBD1 | 16 | TRBJ2-7 | TRBV9 | - | CASSEGKGQGSYEQYF | TGTGCCAGCAGTGAGGGTAAGGGACAGGGGAGTTACGAGCAGTACTTC
TRBD1 | 13 | TRBJ2-7 | TRBV7-3 | few | CASSGQGSHEQYF | TGTGCCAGCAGCGGACAGGGTTCCCACGAGCAGTACTTC
TRBD2 | 13 | TRBJ2-5 | TRBV20-1 | many | CSATGGPHETQYF | TGCAGTGCTACGGGGGGGCCCCACGAGACCCAGTACTTC
- | 13 | TRBJ1-2 | TRBV7-2 | - | CASSLGGLDGYAF | TGTGCCAGCAGCTTAGGGGGCCTAGATGGCTACGCCTTC
- | 12 | TRBJ2-5 | TRBV28 | many | CASSLWKETQYF | TGTGCCAGCAGTTTATGGAAGGAGACCCAGTACTTC
- | 12 | TRBJ2-5 | TRBV7-9 | - | CASSSAMETQYF | TGTGCCAGCAGCTCCGCCATGGAGACCCAGTACTTC
TRBD2 | 17 | TRBJ2-1 | TRBV7-8 | once | CASSSPMTSGGYNEQFF | TGTGCCAGCAGCTCTCCGATGACTAGCGGGGGATACAATGAGCAGTTCTTC